These 22 T cell receptor beta chains originate from one sample sequenced in a study of blood T cell repertoires in COVID-19. Measured with immunoSEQ multiplex PCR; TCRdb has only the in-frame clones, and not every one. Of 25,000 to 35,000 clones listed, 85% to 90% are singletons. Input material: peripheral blood. The receptors were sampled from a human donor in a cohort sampled during active COVID-19.

This clone has a single count. The chain links TRBV18 to TRBJ1-2, with D unclear. The CDR3 loop spans 14 amino acids. In germline, CDR1 is KGHSH, CDR2 LQKENI. V was cut by 3 bases and J by 4 bases, with 12 bases left in between. CDR3 nucleotide sequence: TGTGCCAGCTCACCGGCCCAGATAAGCTATGGCTACACCTTC. Amino acid sequence: CASSPAQISYGYTF.

The rearrangement uses TRBV27 and TRBJ1-1; D may be TRBD1 (6 bases). Germline assignment: CDR1 MNHEY and CDR2 SMNVEV (reference sequence). The V and J ends lost 0 bases and 3 bases respectively, with 17 bases between them. CDR3 length: 17 residues. Written as DNA, the CDR3 is TGTGCCAGCAGTTTATCCCAGGGGCCCATACGGGACACTGAAGCTTTCTTT. Residues: CASSLSQGPIRDTEAFF.

The chain carries TRBV7-3 and TRBJ2-3, with TRBD1 identical over 9 bases. The CDR3 covers 16 residues. Germline V gene data show CDR1 as SGHTA and CDR2 as FQGTGA. The V segment lost 6 bases and the J segment 4 bases; nucleotides outside the gene matches: 11. In nucleotides, the CDR3 is TGTGCCAGCAGGCGGACGGGACAGGGTACCCCAGATACGCAGTATTTT. It translates to CASRRTGQGTPDTQYF.

The chain links TRBV19 to TRBJ2-1; D is perhaps TRBD1 (6 bases). V dropped 3 bases and J dropped 3 bases, with 15 bases sitting between them. The CDR3 length is 16 residues. Per the germline V gene, CDR1 is LNHDA and CDR2 is SQIVND (reference sequence). The DNA of the CDR3 is TGTGCCAGTAGTATGAGGCCAAGGACAGACTACAATGAGCAGTTCTTC. Translating gives CASSMRPRTDYNEQFF. The full variable domain, rest sourced from reference TRBV19 and TRBJ2-1, is DGGITQSPKYLFRKEGQNVTLSCEQNLNHDAMYWYRQDPGQGLRLIYYSQIVNDFQKGDIAEGYSVSREKKESFPLTVTSAQKNPTAFYLCASSMRPRTDYNEQFFGPGTRLTVL.

This rearrangement joins TRBV24-1 to TRBJ2-1; D unclear. From germline, CDR1 is KGHDR and CDR2 SFDVKD. Trimming took off 3 bases at V and 7 bases at J, with 12 bases between the two ends. This CDR3 contains 14 residues. The CDR3 loop is CATSDPMEWNEQFF. DNA of the CDR3: TGTGCCACCAGTGATCCAATGGAGTGGAATGAGCAGTTCTTC.

This chain connects TRBV7-9 to TRBJ1-2; D is unresolved. CDR1 SEHNR and CDR2 FQNEAQ come from the germline V gene (reference sequence). V was clipped by 1 base and J by 8 bases, with 17 bases between them. The CDR3 is 15 residues long. Here the CDR3 reads CASSLGALLPKGYTF. The CDR3 coding sequence is TGTGCCAGCAGCTTAGGCGCCCTGTTGCCTAAGGGCTACACCTTC.

V is TRBV19 and J is TRBJ2-7, with TRBD1 identical over 8 bases. Per the germline V gene, CDR1 is LNHDA and CDR2 is SQIVND (reference sequence). Losses at the gene ends were 5 bases for V and 5 bases for J; bases not matched to a gene: 26. This CDR3 contains 20 residues. CDR3 bases: TGTGCCAGTAGTCCATTATCAGGGACAGGAAGCTGGAGGGTTTTCCACGAGCAGTACTTC. This gives the protein CASSPLSGTGSWRVFHEQYF.

The chain recombines TRBV6-5 with TRBJ1-3; a possible D gene is TRBD1 (5 bases). Germline V gene data show CDR1 as MNHEY and CDR2 as SVGAGI. The CDR3 length is 15 residues. V was cut by 4 bases and J by 0 bases, with 10 bases left in between. In nucleotides, the CDR3 is TGTGCCAGCAGTTCGCAGGGTTCCTCTGGAAACACCATATATTTT. This encodes CASSSQGSSGNTIYF.

The chain links TRBV7-9 to TRBJ2-7; 11 bases agree with TRBD2. The germline V gene has CDR1 SEHNR and CDR2 FQNEAQ (reference sequence). The CDR3 covers 15 residues. J gave up 2 bases and V 5 bases, and 5 bases lay outside the gene matches. The CDR3 nucleotides are TGTGCCAGCAGCGTACTAGCGGGGGCCCCCTACGAGCAGTACTTC. Amino acid sequence: CASSVLAGAPYEQYF.

This clone came up once. V usage is TRBV6-5 and J usage is TRBJ2-7; maybe TRBD2 (6 bases). The CDR3 consists of 13 residues. Trimming took off 3 bases at V and 5 bases at J, with 11 bases between the two ends. Germline V gene lookup returns CDR1 MNHEY and CDR2 SVGAGI. In nucleotides, the CDR3 is TGTGCCAGCAGTTATGGAGGGGACGACGAGCAGTACTTC. Protein product: CASSYGGDDEQYF.

The chain combines TRBV6-2 or TRBV6-3 with TRBJ2-7; 8 nucleotides align to TRBD1. The V gene's germline CDR1 is MNHEY and CDR2 SVGEGT. With 2 bases clipped from V and 7 bases from J, the junction kept 4 bases outside the gene matches. There are 13 residues in the CDR3. The CDR3 loop is CASSYGTGYEQYF. The CDR3 DNA reads as TGTGCCAGCAGTTACGGGACAGGCTATGAGCAGTACTTC.

This clone was seen a single time. The chain couples TRBV4-1 to TRBJ2-3, with D hard to call. From germline, CDR1 is MGHRA and CDR2 YSYEKL. The CDR3 spans 15 residues. V shed 1 base and J shed 0 bases, with 8 bases lying between them. CDR3 loop: CASSQAQASTDTQYF. DNA for the CDR3: TGCGCCAGCAGCCAAGCTCAGGCAAGCACAGATACGCAGTATTTT.

The chain is built from TRBV3-1 (or the pseudogene TRBV3-2) and TRBJ1-1; 9 nucleotides match TRBD1. Per germline, CDR1 LGHDT and CDR2 YNNKEL (reference sequence). V was clipped by 0 bases and J by 5 bases; unmatched bases: 7. CDR3 size: 16 residues. The CDR3 reads CASSQDILQGATEAFF. Here the CDR3 DNA reads TGTGCCAGCAGCCAAGATATTCTACAGGGGGCTACTGAAGCTTTCTTT.

The chain uses TRBV4-3 and TRBJ1-6, with TRBD1 as a possible D gene (6 bases). The CDR3 consists of 15 residues. Germline V gives CDR1 LGHNA, CDR2 YSLEER. Trimming cost V 0 bases and J 10 bases, with 13 bases left between them. The CDR3 DNA sequence: TGCGCCAGCAGCCAAGATTCCAAGGGGGACTCACCCCTCCACTTT. It yields the protein CASSQDSKGDSPLHF.

The chain links TRBV6-5 to TRBJ1-2; a possible D gene is TRBD1 (5 bases). Trimming removed 7 bases at V and 4 bases at J, with 13 bases between. Germline-derived CDR1 and CDR2 are MNHEY and SVGAGI. This CDR3 comprises 13 residues. The CDR3 sequence: CASTAREGYGYTF. The CDR3 DNA reads as TGTGCCAGCACCGCCAGGGAGGGCTATGGCTACACCTTC.

V and J are TRBV9 and TRBJ2-7, with 12 bases matching TRBD2. CDR1 and CDR2 from the germline V gene are SGDLS and YYNGEE. Losses at the gene ends were 0 bases for V and 3 bases for J; bases not matched to a gene: 1. The CDR3 totals 15 residues. The CDR3: CASSVAGLAGYEQYF. DNA of the CDR3: TGTGCCAGCAGCGTAGCGGGACTAGCGGGCTACGAGCAGTACTTC. Complete variable domain (other parts from reference TRBV9 and TRBJ2-7): DSGVTQTPKHLITATGQRVTLRCSPRSGDLSVYWYQQSLDQGLQFLIQYYNGEERAKGNILERFSAQQFPDLHSELNLSSLELGDSALYFCASSVAGLAGYEQYFGPGTRLTVT.

The chain carries TRBV19 and TRBJ2-3; 8 positions match TRBD1. Per germline, CDR1 LNHDA and CDR2 SQIVND (reference sequence). This CDR3 comprises 15 residues. J was trimmed by 0 bases and V by 8 bases; bases with no gene match: 7. The CDR3: CASSEDRASTDTQYF. CDR3 sequence (DNA): TGTGCCAGTTCCGAGGACAGGGCGAGCACAGATACGCAGTATTTT.

The genes are TRBV7-7 and TRBJ1-5, with 7 positions matching TRBD1. There are 17 residues in the CDR3. J was trimmed by 3 bases and V by 4 bases; bases with no gene match: 12. Germline V gene lookup returns CDR1 SSHAT and CDR2 FNYEAQ (reference sequence). The CDR3 sequence is CASSSRGQALYNQPQHF. Here the CDR3 DNA reads TGTGCCAGCAGCTCAAGAGGACAGGCCCTATACAATCAGCCCCAGCATTTT.

V and J are TRBV6-5 and TRBJ1-1; D remains unclear. This CDR3 contains 13 residues. The germline V gene encodes CDR1 MNHEY and CDR2 SVGAGI. Trimming shortened V by 2 bases and J by 1 base, and 5 bases separated the two germline ends. CDR3 nucleotide sequence: TGTGCCAGCAGTTACGCTACGAACACTGAAGCTTTCTTT. It translates to CASSYATNTEAFF.

The CDR3, as DNA: TGTGCCAGCAGTTACCGGACAGGGGGAGGTACTGAAGCTTTCTTT. Amino acids: CASSYRTGGGTEAFF. The gene calls are TRBV6-6 and TRBJ1-1; 10 bases agree with TRBD1. The J segment lost 5 bases and the V segment lost 2 bases, leaving 5 bases of the junction unmatched. Germline assignment: CDR1 MNHNY and CDR2 SVGAGI (reference sequence). The CDR3 loop spans 15 amino acids.

The CDR3 DNA sequence: TGTGCCAGCAGCTTGCTCCACAGTGGAACCCAGTACTTC. Translating gives CASSLLHSGTQYF. The chain links TRBV5-6 to TRBJ2-5, with D hard to call. Between the trimmed V and J ends, which lost 1 base and 8 bases, there was a span of 12 bases. CDR1 SGHDT and CDR2 YYEEEE come from the germline V gene. CDR3 length: 13 amino acids.

The chain employs TRBV11-3 and TRBJ2-7; 11 bases line up with TRBD2. The V gene end was trimmed by 4 bases and the J gene end by 7 bases; junction bases not matched to a gene: 9. From germline, CDR1 is SGHNT and CDR2 YENEEA. The CDR3 covers 15 residues. CDR3 region: CASSSRLAGSGEQYF. The DNA of the CDR3 is TGTGCCAGCAGCTCCAGACTAGCGGGGTCCGGGGAGCAGTACTTC.